The 10 T cell receptor beta chains in this list originate from one sample, sequenced in a study of blood T cells in healthy people across ages. A second PCR of roughly 7 to 11 cycles used a sample-barcoded 5' primer and a J-beta primer mix. TCRdb independently ran MiXCR on the 5' RACE reads; one entry per CDR3 protein. The sample lists about 670,000 distinct CDR3 sequences; 40% to 45% were seen once. The sequencing input was blood. Receptor source: a man older than 75 in good health.

The rearrangement links TRBV15 to TRBJ1-5; the D gene is possibly TRBD1 (6 bases). Germline values: CDR1 LNHNV, CDR2 YYDKDF (reference sequence). This CDR3 is 13 amino acids long. With 9 bases removed from V and 4 bases from J, the gap between germline ends came to 13 bases. This chain's CDR3 is CATQQGLNQPQHF. The DNA of the CDR3 is TGTGCCACTCAACAGGGTCTTAATCAGCCCCAGCATTTT.

This clonotype occurred many times. This chain joins TRBV20-1 and TRBJ2-4; 8 nucleotides align to TRBD2. There are 13 residues in the CDR3. After removal of 5 bases from V and 8 bases from J, the junction contained 8 bases not matched to a gene. From germline, CDR1 is DFQATT and CDR2 SNEGSKA (reference sequence). CDR3 region: CSASPGGSDIQYF. The DNA of the CDR3 is TGCAGTGCTTCCCCGGGGGGGAGTGACATTCAGTACTTC.

This clonotype was counted between two and nine times. The chain links TRBV9 to TRBJ1-5; 7 bases map to TRBD1. V shed 4 bases, J shed 6 bases, and the junction held 7 bases outside the gene matches. The CDR3 runs to 14 residues. CDR1 SGDLS and CDR2 YYNGEE come from the germline V gene. The CDR3 loop is CASSKDRNSQPQHF. DNA of the CDR3: TGTGCCAGCAGCAAGGACAGGAACTCTCAGCCCCAGCATTTT.

This clonotype was counted only a few times. The V call is TRBV20-1, the J call TRBJ1-6; D call uncertain. The ends were cut back, 3 bases at V and 7 bases at J, with 19 bases in the middle. Germline values: CDR1 DFQATT, CDR2 SNEGSKA (reference sequence). The CDR3 covers 16 residues. The CDR3 is CSASSQNLLRNSPLHF. The CDR3 DNA reads TGCAGTGCTAGCAGCCAGAACCTTCTGAGGAATTCACCCCTCCACTTT.

CDR3 sequence: CASIVTGSNQPQHF. In DNA form, the CDR3 reads TGCGCCAGCATCGTGACAGGGAGCAATCAGCCCCAGCATTTT. The chain joins TRBV10-2 to TRBJ1-5, with 7 bases matching TRBD1. V was pared by 7 bases and J by 1 base, with 4 bases of the junction left unmatched. Germline-derived CDR1 and CDR2 are WSHSY and SAAADI. CDR3 length: 14 residues.

This clonotype was observed a few times. The J gene is TRBJ1-1, the V gene TRBV5-4, with 8 bases matching TRBD1. There are 16 residues in the CDR3. The trim removed 4 bases at V and 1 base at J, leaving 9 bases unmatched. The germline CDR1 and CDR2 sequences are SGHNT and YYREEE (reference sequence). For the CDR3, the DNA is TGTGCCAGCAGCGAGCAGGGGGCGCCGGGGAACACTGAAGCTTTCTTT. Its protein is CASSEQGAPGNTEAFF.

The gene calls are TRBV11-2 and TRBJ2-1; 13 bases fit TRBD2. V lost 5 bases, J lost 0 bases, and 4 bases stayed unmatched. Germline V lookup: CDR1 SGHAT, CDR2 FQNNGV. The CDR3 consists of 17 residues. CDR3 amino acids: CASSERTSGSSYNEQFF. The CDR3 DNA reads as TGTGCCAGCAGCGAAAGGACTAGCGGGAGCTCCTACAATGAGCAGTTCTTC. The full variable domain, with the rest looked up from reference TRBV11-2 and TRBJ2-1, is EAGVAQSPRYKIIEKRQSVAFWCNPISGHATLYWYQQILGQGPKLLIQFQNNGVVDDSQLPKDRFSAERLKGVDSTLKIQPAKLEDSAVYLCASSERTSGSSYNEQFFGPGTRLTVL.

This rearrangement joins TRBV20-1 to TRBJ2-5; 8 bases are shared with TRBD2. The CDR3 loop spans 13 amino acids. CDR1 and CDR2 from the germline V gene are DFQATT and SNEGSKA (reference sequence). Unmatched junction bases numbered 5, after V lost 6 bases and J lost 2 bases. Written as DNA, the CDR3 is TGCAGTGCACCCGGGGGGGATCAAGAGACCCAGTACTTC. This sequence encodes CSAPGGDQETQYF.

The chain uses TRBV6-5 and TRBJ2-3; 8 bases line up with TRBD1. The ends lost 6 bases at V and 5 bases at J; junction bases unmatched: 4. Germline loops: CDR1 MNHEY, CDR2 SVGAGI. This CDR3 comprises 13 residues. The CDR3 protein is CASRETGEDTQYF. The CDR3 nucleotides read TGTGCCAGCAGAGAGACAGGGGAAGATACGCAGTATTTT.

This clonotype was counted a few times. The chain combines TRBV7-2 with TRBJ1-2; D is undetermined. The CDR3 is 14 residues long. CDR1 SGHTA and CDR2 FQGNSA come from the germline V gene. The V end was cut by 1 base, the J end by 4 bases, with 10 bases between. The CDR3 bases are TGTGCCAGCAGCTTAGACCTCCTATTCTATGGCTACACCTTC. It encodes CASSLDLLFYGYTF.